This T cell receptor (beta chain) originates from a study of blood T cells in healthy people across ages. The authors isolated at least 6.5 million PBMCs per sample. Through a sample-barcoded 5' primer and a J-beta primer mix, a second PCR was run for roughly 6 to 11 cycles. TCRdb re-called the 5' RACE reads with MiXCR, one entry per CDR3 protein. In the table there are 1 million or so distinct CDR3 sequences, 40% to 45% of which are singletons. With 1 base clipped from V and 4 bases from J, the junction kept 8 bases outside the gene matches. The CDR3 totals 16 residues. Germline loops: CDR1 SQVTM, CDR2 ANQGSEA. There are a few counts of this clonotype. Its antigen is as yet unknown. Study observations and caveats: Correlation between TCR beta diversity and naive T cell percentage was strong.

The sample was blood. J is TRBJ2-3 and V is TRBV29-1; TRBD2 agrees at 10 bases. The receptor was isolated from a woman in her sixties or seventies in good health. CDR3 nucleotides: TGCAGCGTTGAAGTTTTGGAGCGGGAGGGCGCAGATACGCAGTATTTT. This encodes CSVEVLEREGADTQYF.